This T cell receptor beta chain is from a study of cytomegalovirus exposure and HLA in healthy donors. Overall study findings and caveats: Some TCR beta chains (roughly 160 of them) were listed as cytomegalovirus-associated.

This clone was detected only once. Its antigen is currently unknown. With 60 Vbeta and 13 Jbeta primers, the PCR was carried out. Assay: immunoSEQ multiplex PCR; the TCRdb copy retains only in-frame clones and omits some. The sample includes 30,000 to 35,000 clones, approximately 80% of them seen just once. The CDR3 has 17 amino acids. Germline V gives CDR1 SGHVS, CDR2 FQNEAQ. J gave up 7 bases and V 4 bases, and 16 bases lay outside the gene matches. The receptor's source is a woman aged 18-29 years in good health and CMV-seronegative. The chain has TRBV7-8 and TRBJ2-1; 7 positions match TRBD2. The sample comprised PBMCs. CDR3 DNA sequence: TGTGCCAGCAGCTATGGAAGCGGGACCCTTCTTGAGAATGAGCAGTTCTTC. Amino acid sequence: CASSYGSGTLLENEQFF. The entire variable domain, with the rest obtained from reference TRBV7-8 and TRBJ2-1, is as follows: GAGVSQSPRYKVAKRGQDVALRCDPISGHVSLFWYQQALGQGPEFLTYFQNEAQLDKSGLPSDRFFAERPEGSVSTLKIQRTQQEDSAVYLCASSYGSGTLLENEQFFGPGTRLTVL.